The source of this T cell receptor beta chain is a study of blood T cell repertoires in COVID-19 (dated by TCRdb to the early 2020s). With respect to the entire study: Collaborator samples came from the United States, Italy and Spain and covered acute and convalescent phases of COVID-19. The prospective study material was composed of cDNA or gDNA derived from T cells, B-cell-depleted T cells, or PBMCs. Deeply sampled blood TCRbeta repertoires from subjects exposed to, actively infected with, or recovered from COVID-19 were included in the dataset. The repertoires were released in a freely available public database intended as a resource for research on the immune response to SARS-CoV-2. The samples were drawn from the first 160 participants of the ongoing ImmuneRACE study and from roughly 1,300 subjects provided by 6 global collaborators. A de-identified subject ID, COVID-19 status, age in years and sex were almost always included in the sample metadata. Where available, HLA class I and class II types were taken from metadata supplied by the sample provider and were not determined by assay-based typing.

With regard to this clone: The clone's antigen remains unknown. The sample holds no much larger clone one base away, and base qualities are not on file.

TCRbeta CDR3 regions were amplified from genomic DNA using the immunoSEQ Assay, a bias-controlled multiplex PCR. In the source study's methods: The number of nucleated cells in each sample was estimated by amplification of reference gene primers within the assay. To quantify the absolute abundance of each unique TCRbeta CDR3 rearrangement, sequence reads were collapsed and filtered. For each sample, productive Simpson clonality was calculated as the square root of Simpson's diversity index over productive rearrangements. The source is immuneACCESS, and TCRdb retained only in-frame sequences with V and J called. Part of the clones is not carried over; for the studies checked, unresolved V genes explain less than half of this, and the remainder is unexplained. Clone size and V and J calls were adopted from that table, with D and trimming inferred from the DNA. The sample records 100,000 to 150,000 clones, less than 90% of which are singletons. The biggest ten clones account for roughly 6.7% of the sample.

Clipping removes 0 bases from V and 4 bases from J, with 11 as the unmatched junction base count. Including the terminal cysteine and phenylalanine, the CDR3 comprises 20 residues. Only the CDR3 DNA is retained, 60 bases long and in frame from the first base. The germline V gene encodes CDR1 ENHRY and CDR2 SYGVKD. Summary of the overall study and its limitations: The quantity of clinical and demographic metadata differed by source and by participant and was supplied without curation.

Collaborating institutions collected whole blood in K2EDTA tubes following their own protocols. For TCRbeta analysis, collaborators shipped samples as frozen whole blood, isolated PBMCs, or DNA extracted from either of those sample types. Sequencing was performed on peripheral blood. The sequence joins TRBV10-3 to TRBJ2-1, with TRBD2 identical over 14 junction bases. The sequence derives from a man of 80 years or more with active or convalescent COVID-19. The DNA is TGTGCCATCAGTGAGTCGGGACTAGCGGGGGATAAATCTTCATACAATGAGCAGTTCTTC. Translated, this is CAISESGLAGDKSSYNEQFF.